This T cell receptor beta chain was sequenced for a study of T cell responses to AZD1222 COVID-19 vaccine. Study-level results: Spike-specific TCR depth and breadth grew after two AZD1222 doses. Of spike-specific TCRs, nearly half reportedly target regions left unmutated in variants.

Per the germline V gene, CDR1 is SQVTM and CDR2 is ANQGSEA. Deletions cut 4 bases from V and 6 bases from J, with 6 bases between. This CDR3 spans 10 amino acids. The method was immunoSEQ multiplex PCR; TCRdb's version includes in-frame clones alone and lacks a portion of them. Seen here are 150,000 to 200,000 clones, 85% to 95% observed once, and the top ten hold 1% to 1.5%. To note about this clone: Its antigen is not identified.

The input for sequencing was peripheral blood, taken on day 0 of AZD1222 vaccination. This rearrangement joins TRBV29-1 to TRBJ1-2, with D unclear. The receptor comes from an adult in good health. The CDR3: CSVGPDGYTF. For the CDR3, the DNA is TGCAGCGTTGGGCCAGATGGCTACACCTTC. Full variable domain (missing parts from reference TRBV29-1 and TRBJ1-2): SAVISQKPSRDICQRGTSLTIQCQVDSQVTMMFWYRQQPGQSLTLIATANQGSEATYESGFVIDKFPISRPNLTFSTLTVSNMSPEDSSIYLCSVGPDGYTFGSGTRLTVV.